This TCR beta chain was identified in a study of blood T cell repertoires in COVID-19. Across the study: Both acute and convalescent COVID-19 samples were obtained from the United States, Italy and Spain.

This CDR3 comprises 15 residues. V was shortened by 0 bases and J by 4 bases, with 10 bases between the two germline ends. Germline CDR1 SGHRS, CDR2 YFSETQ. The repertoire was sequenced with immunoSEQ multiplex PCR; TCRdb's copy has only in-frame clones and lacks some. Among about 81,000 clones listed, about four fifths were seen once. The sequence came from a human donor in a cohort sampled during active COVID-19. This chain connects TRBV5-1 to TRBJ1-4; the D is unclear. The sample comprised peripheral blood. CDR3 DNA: TGCGCCAGCAGCTTGGTGGGCAGCATTAATGAAAAACTGTTTTTT. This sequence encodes CASSLVGSINEKLFF. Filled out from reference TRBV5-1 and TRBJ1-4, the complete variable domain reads KAGVTQTPRYLIKTRGQQVTLSCSPISGHRSVSWYQQTPGQGLQFLFEYFSETQRNKGNFPGRFSGRQFSNSRSEMNVSTLELGDSALYLCASSLVGSINEKLFFGSGTQLSVL.